This T cell receptor (beta chain) was captured in a study of OX40 agonist ivuxolimab in advanced cancers. Libraries were prepared by immunoSEQ multiplex PCR; TCRdb keeps only in-frame clonotypes and omits some of them. In the table there are around 84,000 clones, 92% of which are singletons. The study, taken as a whole, reports: The study observed clonal expansion of CD4+ and CD8+ blood T cells by week 6 at 0.1 to 3.0 mg/kg.

Blood samples were obtained at baseline, cycle 4 day 1, and cycle 7 day 1. A remark on this clone: Antigen unknown.

The receptor was isolated from an adult with an advanced solid tumor such as melanoma, head and neck, liver or kidney cancer. The sequenced sample was CD4+ or CD8+ T cells sorted from blood, obtained in a trial of the OX40 agonist ivuxolimab.

The CDR3 bases are TGTGCCAGCAGCTCCCAAGAAGGGACCCAGTACTTC. Protein sequence: CASSSQEGTQYF. The chain joins TRBV7-6 to TRBJ2-5; D gene unclear. From germline, CDR1 is SGHVS and CDR2 FNYEAQ. The CDR3 has 12 amino acids. Between the trimmed V and J ends, which lost 4 bases and 7 bases, there was a span of 10 bases.